This TCR beta chain was documented in a study of blood T cell repertoires in COVID-19. Original methodology: Amplification from reference gene primers served as the basis for estimated nucleated cell counts. The protocol was immunoSEQ multiplex PCR, while the TCRdb copy is restricted to in-frame clones and leaves out a portion. The V and J calls and the clone size are those of that table, but D and trimming were determined from the DNA. Among about 130,000 clones, over 75% were seen once, and the ten largest hold roughly 10%. This CDR3 is built from 13 residues. Unmatched junction bases numbered 4, after V lost 4 bases and J lost 8 bases. CDR1 is WSHSY, CDR2 SAAADI, per germline.

The TCR originated in a man between 40 and 49 years old with active or convalescent COVID-19. The rearrangement links TRBV10-2 to TRBJ1-2; 10 bases align to TRBD1. Sequencing was done on a sample of peripheral blood. The CDR3 protein is CASSGTGGEGYTF. The DNA of the CDR3 is TGCGCCAGCAGTGGGACAGGGGGAGAAGGCTACACCTTC.